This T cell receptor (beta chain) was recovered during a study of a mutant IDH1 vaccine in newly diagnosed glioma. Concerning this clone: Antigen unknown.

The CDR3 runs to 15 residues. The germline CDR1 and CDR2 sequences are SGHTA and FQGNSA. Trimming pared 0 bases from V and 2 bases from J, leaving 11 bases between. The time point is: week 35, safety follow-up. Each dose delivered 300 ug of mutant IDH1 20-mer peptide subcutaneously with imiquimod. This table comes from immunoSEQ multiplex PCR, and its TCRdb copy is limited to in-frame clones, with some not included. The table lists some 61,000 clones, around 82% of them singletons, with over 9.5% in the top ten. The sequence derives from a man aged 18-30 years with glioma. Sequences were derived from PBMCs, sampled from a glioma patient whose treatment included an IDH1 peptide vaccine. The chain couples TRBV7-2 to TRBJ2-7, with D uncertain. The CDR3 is CASSLANRLPYEQYF. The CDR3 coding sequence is TGTGCCAGCAGCTTAGCTAACCGTTTACCCTACGAGCAGTACTTC.